Listed here are 12 T cell receptor beta chains from one sample, sequenced in a study of T cells in Graves' hyperthyroidism and ophthalmopathy. RNA transcripts yielded amplified TCR beta CDR3 regions. First-round RT-PCR targeting the TCR CDR3 was performed with the HTBI primer set. TCRdb re-called the multiplex PCR reads with MiXCR, one entry per CDR3 protein. The data hold roughly 800,000 distinct CDR3 sequences, with around 38% observed a single time. Sequencing used blood. These receptors were collected from a man aged 18 to 30 with Graves' hyperthyroidism.

There are many counts of this clonotype. The genes are TRBV7-6 and TRBJ2-5; weak D call: TRBD1 (5 bases). Trimming took off 4 bases at V and 5 bases at J, with 11 bases between the two ends. The CDR3 extends over 13 amino acids. The germline V gene encodes CDR1 SGHVS and CDR2 FNYEAQ. CDR3 in amino acids: CASSYRSRETQYF. DNA for the CDR3: TGTGCCAGCAGCTACAGGTCTCGGGAGACCCAGTACTTC.

This chain joins TRBV7-9 and TRBJ2-2; 10 bases fit TRBD1. The germline CDR1 and CDR2 sequences are SEHNR and FQNEAQ (reference sequence). With V trimmed by 7 bases and J by 7 bases, 9 bases remained unmatched. The CDR3 spans 15 residues. The CDR3 region is CASNPGQGSSGELFF. The CDR3 nucleotides are TGTGCCAGCAACCCGGGACAGGGGTCGAGCGGGGAGCTGTTTTTT.

The V gene is TRBV20-1, the J gene TRBJ2-7; TRBD2 matches 8 bases. After removal of 3 bases from V and 4 bases from J, the junction contained 5 bases not matched to a gene. This CDR3 has 13 residues. In germline, CDR1 is DFQATT, CDR2 SNEGSKA (reference sequence). The CDR3 DNA follows: TGCAGTGCTAGCACTAGCGGTGGTTACGAGCAGTACTTC. Its protein product is CSASTSGGYEQYF.

This clonotype was counted many times. The chain uses TRBV20-1 and TRBJ2-7, with D hard to call. V was shortened by 6 bases and J by 3 bases, with 9 bases between the two germline ends. The length of the CDR3 is 11 residues. From germline, CDR1 is DFQATT and CDR2 SNEGSKA (reference sequence). The chain's CDR3 is CSAQEVYEQYF. CDR3 coding DNA: TGCAGTGCCCAAGAGGTCTACGAGCAGTACTTC.

For this clonotype: A junction end diverges from the germline sequence, so it may reflect a read error. The chain couples TRBV7-9 to TRBJ1-5; D ambiguous. In germline, CDR1 is SEHNR, CDR2 FQNEAQ (reference sequence). The CDR3 is 15 amino acids. The CDR3 bases are TGCGCCAGCAGCTTGGCAGGTAATAGCAATCAGCCCCAGCATTTT. The encoded protein is CASSLAGNSNQPQHF.

This clonotype was seen a single time. The V and J genes are TRBV25-1 and TRBJ2-7; 11 bases are shared with TRBD2. The CDR3 spans 14 residues. The germline gives CDR1 MGHDK, CDR2 SYGVNS. As DNA, the CDR3 is TGTGCTAGAGATCCGGGACTAGCGGACTACGAGCAGTACTTC. Amino acids: CARDPGLADYEQYF.

Only a few counts were recorded for this clonotype. The chain is built from TRBV12-3 or TRBV12-4 and TRBJ2-5, with 11 bases that match TRBD2. The J segment lost 5 bases and the V segment lost 4 bases, leaving 12 bases of the junction unmatched. The CDR3 runs to 17 residues. Written as DNA, the CDR3 is TGTGCCAGCAGTTCACTGACTAGCGGGAACGGTGGGGAGACCCAGTACTTC. It is translated as CASSSLTSGNGGETQYF.

Concerning this clonotype itself: One junction end does not reproduce the germline sequence, and a read error may be involved. This chain uses TRBV7-9 with TRBJ2-7, with 7 bases matching TRBD1. Per germline, CDR1 SEHNR and CDR2 FQNEAQ (reference sequence). The length of the CDR3 is 17 residues. The CDR3 is CASSQALLRDSSNEQYF. For the CDR3, the DNA is TGCGCCAGCAGCCAAGCCCTCCTTAGGGACAGCTCAAACGAGCAGTACTTC.

This clonotype has just one count. This chain links TRBV11-2 with TRBJ2-7; tentative D call: TRBD1 (6 bases). The CDR3 runs to 15 residues. Germline assignment: CDR1 SGHAT and CDR2 FQNNGV. V was pared by 5 bases and J by 6 bases, with 20 bases between. This CDR3 reads CASSPIQGPSPEQYF. The DNA of the CDR3 is TGTGCCAGCAGCCCAATACAGGGTCCCTCCCCCGAGCAGTACTTC.

This clonotype was detected many times. The genes are TRBV2 and TRBJ2-5; 7 nucleotides align to TRBD1. Germline V gives CDR1 SNHLY, CDR2 FYNNEI. After removal of 6 bases from V and 5 bases from J, the junction contained 3 bases not matched to a gene. This CDR3 spans 12 amino acids. CDR3 protein: CASRGGKETQYF. CDR3 coding DNA: TGTGCCAGCAGAGGGGGCAAGGAGACCCAGTACTTC.

The chain joins TRBV19 to TRBJ2-7; TRBD1 matches at 8 bases. Trimming removed 4 bases from V and 3 bases from J; junction bases left unmatched: 11. In germline, CDR1 is LNHDA, CDR2 SQIVND (reference sequence). The CDR3 length is 16 residues. This chain's CDR3 is CASSTPAGTGYYEQYF. For the CDR3, the DNA is TGTGCCAGTAGTACACCTGCCGGGACAGGATACTACGAGCAGTACTTC. Based on the CDR3 plus reference TRBV19 and TRBJ2-7, the full variable domain is DGGITQSPKYLFRKEGQNVTLSCEQNLNHDAMYWYRQDPGQGLRLIYYSQIVNDFQKGDIAEGYSVSREKKESFPLTVTSAQKNPTAFYLCASSTPAGTGYYEQYFGPGTRLTVT.

This clonotype was counted at least ten times. The chain uses TRBV5-5 and TRBJ2-5; 9 bases are a match to TRBD2. There are 15 residues in the CDR3. V dropped 4 bases and J dropped 5; count of bases not matched to a gene: 9. Germline loops: CDR1 SGHKS, CDR2 YYEKEE (reference sequence). CDR3 loop: CASSPGASGTETQYF. The DNA of the CDR3 is TGTGCCAGCAGCCCCGGTGCTAGCGGGACGGAGACCCAGTACTTC. The full variable domain, with the rest looked up from reference TRBV5-5 and TRBJ2-5, is DAGVTQSPTHLIKTRGQQVTLRCSPISGHKSVSWYQQVLGQGPQFIFQYYEKEERGRGNFPDRFSARQFPNYSSELNVNALLLGDSALYLCASSPGASGTETQYFGPGTRLLVL.